What follows is one TCR beta chain and its context. Its antigen remains unidentified. Target depth was 1 in 200,000 to 1 in 1 million T cells, about 10x per clonotype. Only in-frame clones appear in the TCRdb table, and some are missing; sequencing was by immunoSEQ multiplex PCR. The repertoire includes about 270,000 clones, 70% to 80% of them detected once, and about 5.3% sits in the top ten. This sample was taken from a study of cytotoxic CD8 clonotypes in ibrutinib-treated CLL. Study-wide background: After treatment lasting a median 12 months, range 6 to 36, response samples were collected.

Points from the study as a whole: Few clonotypes were public, and these shrank or held steady under treatment.

The germline gives CDR1 LNHNV, CDR2 YYDKDF (reference sequence). The V and J ends lost 0 bases and 7 bases, in that order; junction bases with no gene match: 11. CDR3 size: 18 residues. The receptor was derived from a human donor with chronic lymphocytic leukemia. The V and J genes are TRBV15 and TRBJ1-4; 10 bases are shared with TRBD1. The sequences come from PBMCs, collected at disease progression, from a patient treated with ibrutinib. CDR3 nucleotide sequence: TGTGCCACCAGCAGAGAGTTGGACAGGGGGATGGAAGTTGAAAAACTGTTTTTT. It is translated as CATSRELDRGMEVEKLFF.